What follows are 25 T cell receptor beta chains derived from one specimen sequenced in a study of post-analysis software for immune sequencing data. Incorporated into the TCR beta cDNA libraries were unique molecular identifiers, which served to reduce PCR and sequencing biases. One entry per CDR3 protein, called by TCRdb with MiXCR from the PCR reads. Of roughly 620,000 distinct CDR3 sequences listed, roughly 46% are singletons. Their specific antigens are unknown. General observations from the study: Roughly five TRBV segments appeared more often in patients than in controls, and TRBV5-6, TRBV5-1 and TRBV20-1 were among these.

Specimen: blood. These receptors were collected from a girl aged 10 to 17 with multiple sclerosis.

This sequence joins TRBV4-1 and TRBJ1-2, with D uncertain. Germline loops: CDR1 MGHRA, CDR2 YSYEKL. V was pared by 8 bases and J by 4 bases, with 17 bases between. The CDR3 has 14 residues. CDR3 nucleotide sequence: TGCGCCAGCTTCAACCCGGGGTCCGGCTATGGCTACACCTTC. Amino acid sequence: CASFNPGSGYGYTF.

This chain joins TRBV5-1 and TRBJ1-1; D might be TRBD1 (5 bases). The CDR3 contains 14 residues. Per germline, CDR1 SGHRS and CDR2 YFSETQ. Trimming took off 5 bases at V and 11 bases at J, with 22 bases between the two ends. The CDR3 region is CASRHNERTGLAFF. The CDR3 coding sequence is TGCGCCAGCAGACATAACGAACGCACGGGGCTGGCTTTCTTT.

This CDR3 is CASSLFGTGGDSNIQYF. The CDR3 nucleotides read TGCGCCAGCAGCCTCTTTGGAACCGGGGGGGACTCAAACATTCAGTACTTC. J is TRBJ2-4 and V is TRBV5-1, with 8 bases lining up with TRBD2. J lost 6 bases, V lost 4 bases, and 15 bases had no gene match. CDR3 length equals 17 residues. Germline V lookup: CDR1 SGHRS, CDR2 YFSETQ.

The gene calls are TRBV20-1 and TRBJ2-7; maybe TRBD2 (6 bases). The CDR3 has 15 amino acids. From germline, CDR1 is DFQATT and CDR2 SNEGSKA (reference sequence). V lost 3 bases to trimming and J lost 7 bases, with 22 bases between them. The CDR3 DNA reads TGCAGTGCTAGTTCCGTGTCGGGGGTATACAATGAGCAGTACTTC. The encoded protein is CSASSVSGVYNEQYF.

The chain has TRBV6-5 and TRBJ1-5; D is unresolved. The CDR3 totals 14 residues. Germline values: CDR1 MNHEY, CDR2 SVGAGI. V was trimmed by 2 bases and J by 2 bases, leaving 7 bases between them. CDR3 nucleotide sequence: TGTGCCAGCAGTTACCGCTGGGGCAATCAGCCCCAGCATTTT. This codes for CASSYRWGNQPQHF.

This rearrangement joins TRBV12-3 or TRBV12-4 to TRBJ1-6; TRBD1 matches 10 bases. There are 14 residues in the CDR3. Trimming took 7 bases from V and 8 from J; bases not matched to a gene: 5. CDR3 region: CASISGQGYSPLHF. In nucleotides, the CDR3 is TGTGCCAGCATCTCGGGACAGGGGTATTCACCCCTCCACTTT.

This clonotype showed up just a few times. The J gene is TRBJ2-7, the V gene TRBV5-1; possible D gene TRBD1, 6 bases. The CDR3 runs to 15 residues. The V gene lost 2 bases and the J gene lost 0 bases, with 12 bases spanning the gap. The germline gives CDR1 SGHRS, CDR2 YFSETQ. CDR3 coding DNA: TGCGCCAGCAGCTTATCAGGACAGTTCTCCTACGAGCAGTACTTC. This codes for CASSLSGQFSYEQYF.

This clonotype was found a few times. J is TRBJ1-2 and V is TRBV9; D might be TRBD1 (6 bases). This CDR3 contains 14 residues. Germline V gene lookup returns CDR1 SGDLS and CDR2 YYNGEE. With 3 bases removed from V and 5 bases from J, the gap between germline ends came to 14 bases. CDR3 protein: CASSATTGLYGYTF. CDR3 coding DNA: TGTGCCAGCAGCGCCACAACAGGGTTGTATGGCTACACCTTC.

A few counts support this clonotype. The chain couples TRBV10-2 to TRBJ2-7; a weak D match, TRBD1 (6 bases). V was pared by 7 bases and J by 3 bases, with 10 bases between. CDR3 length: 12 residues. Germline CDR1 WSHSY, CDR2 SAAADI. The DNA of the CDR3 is TGCGCCAGCACAGGACAGCTCTACGAGCAGTACTTC. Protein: CASTGQLYEQYF.

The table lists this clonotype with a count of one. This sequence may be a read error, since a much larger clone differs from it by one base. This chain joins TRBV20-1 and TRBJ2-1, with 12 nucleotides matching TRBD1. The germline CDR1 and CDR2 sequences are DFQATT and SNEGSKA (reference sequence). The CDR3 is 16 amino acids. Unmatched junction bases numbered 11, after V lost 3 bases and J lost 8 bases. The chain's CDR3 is CSASVIPGQGADEQFF. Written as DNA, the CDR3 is TGCAGTGCTAGTGTGATACCGGGACAGGGGGCTGATGAGCAGTTCTTC.

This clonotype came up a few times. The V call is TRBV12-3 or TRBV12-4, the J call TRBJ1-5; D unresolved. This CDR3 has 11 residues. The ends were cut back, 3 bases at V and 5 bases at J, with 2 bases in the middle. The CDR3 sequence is CASSFDQPQHF. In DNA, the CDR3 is TGTGCCAGCAGTTTCGATCAGCCCCAGCATTTT.

The CDR3 DNA is TGTGCCAGCAAACAAAGGACAGGTTCTCAAGAGACCCAGTACTTC. Its translation is CASKQRTGSQETQYF. The chain recombines TRBV6-1 with TRBJ2-5; 7 bases align to TRBD1. This CDR3 spans 15 amino acids. Germline loops: CDR1 MNHNS, CDR2 SASEGT. V trimming: 7 bases; J trimming: 2 bases; junction bases outside the gene matches: 10.

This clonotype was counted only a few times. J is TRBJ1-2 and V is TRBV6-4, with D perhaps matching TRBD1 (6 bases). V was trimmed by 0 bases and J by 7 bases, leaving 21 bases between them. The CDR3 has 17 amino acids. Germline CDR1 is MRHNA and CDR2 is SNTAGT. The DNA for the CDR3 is TGTGCCAGCAGTGACTCGAGTGGGACACCAAAGCTGCCTGGCTACACCTTC. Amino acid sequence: CASSDSSGTPKLPGYTF.

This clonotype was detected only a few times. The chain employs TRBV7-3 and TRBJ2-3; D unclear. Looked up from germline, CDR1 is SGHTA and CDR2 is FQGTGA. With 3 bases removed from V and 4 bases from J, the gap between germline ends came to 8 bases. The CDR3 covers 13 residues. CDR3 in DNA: TGTGCCAGCAGCTTTACGGAATCAGATACGCAGTATTTT. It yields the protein CASSFTESDTQYF. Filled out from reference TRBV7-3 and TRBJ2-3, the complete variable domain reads GAGVSQTPSNKVTEKGKYVELRCDPISGHTALYWYRQSLGQGPEFLIYFQGTGAADDSGLPNDRFFAVRPEGSVSTLKIQRTERGDSAVYLCASSFTESDTQYFGPGTRLTVL.

CDR3 nucleotides: TGTGCCAGCAGCTTGATGTCGACTAGCGGCTCCTACGAGCAGTACTTC. Encoded protein: CASSLMSTSGSYEQYF. The V call is TRBV12-3 or TRBV12-4, the J call TRBJ2-7; 9 positions match TRBD2. V was clipped by 6 bases and J by 0 bases; unmatched bases: 9. The CDR3 covers 16 residues.

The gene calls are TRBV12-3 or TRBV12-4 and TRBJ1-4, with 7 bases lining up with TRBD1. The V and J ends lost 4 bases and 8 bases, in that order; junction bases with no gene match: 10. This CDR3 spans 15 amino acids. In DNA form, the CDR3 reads TGTGCCAGCAGTTCCGCCGCGGGACAGATAGAAAAACTGTTTTTT. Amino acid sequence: CASSSAAGQIEKLFF.

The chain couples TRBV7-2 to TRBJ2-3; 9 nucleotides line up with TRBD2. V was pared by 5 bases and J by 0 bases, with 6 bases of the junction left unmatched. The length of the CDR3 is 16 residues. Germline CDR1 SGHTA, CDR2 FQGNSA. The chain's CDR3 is CASSTGLAGSTDTQYF. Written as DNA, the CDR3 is TGTGCCAGCAGCACCGGGCTAGCGGGGAGCACAGATACGCAGTATTTT.

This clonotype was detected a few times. The CDR3 coding sequence is TGTGCCAGCAGGCTAGGACAGGGAACCTACGAGCAGTACTTC. This translates into CASRLGQGTYEQYF. V gene TRBV6-5 combines with J gene TRBJ2-7; 8 bases line up with TRBD1. The CDR3 is made up of 14 amino acids. V was clipped by 6 bases and J by 2 bases; unmatched bases: 6. Germline V lookup: CDR1 MNHEY, CDR2 SVGAGI.

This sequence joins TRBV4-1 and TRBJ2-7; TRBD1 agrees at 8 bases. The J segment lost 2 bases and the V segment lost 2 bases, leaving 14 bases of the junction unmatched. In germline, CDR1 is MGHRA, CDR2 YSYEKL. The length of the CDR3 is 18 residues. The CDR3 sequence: CASSQTPRRDRNPYEQYF. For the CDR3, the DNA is TGCGCCAGCAGCCAAACACCTAGAAGGGACAGGAACCCCTACGAGCAGTACTTC.

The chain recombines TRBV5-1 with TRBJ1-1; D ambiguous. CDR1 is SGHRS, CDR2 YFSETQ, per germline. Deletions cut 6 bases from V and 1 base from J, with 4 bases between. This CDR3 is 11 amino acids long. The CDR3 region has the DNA TGCGCCAGCACCGAGAACACTGAAGCTTTCTTT. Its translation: CASTENTEAFF.

CDR3 nucleotides: TGCGCCAGCAGCCAAGAAGGCTCCCATGATTCACCCCTCCACTTT. Residues: CASSQEGSHDSPLHF. The chain has TRBV4-1 and TRBJ1-6; D unclear. Germline V gene lookup returns CDR1 MGHRA and CDR2 YSYEKL. Trimming shortened V by 0 bases and J by 8 bases, and 11 bases separated the two germline ends. This CDR3 spans 15 amino acids.

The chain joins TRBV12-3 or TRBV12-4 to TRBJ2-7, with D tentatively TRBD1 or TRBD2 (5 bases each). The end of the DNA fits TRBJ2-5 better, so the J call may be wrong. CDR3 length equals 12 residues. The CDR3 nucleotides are TGTGCCAGCAGCAGGGACGCGGCGACCCAGTACTTC. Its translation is CASSRDAATQYF.

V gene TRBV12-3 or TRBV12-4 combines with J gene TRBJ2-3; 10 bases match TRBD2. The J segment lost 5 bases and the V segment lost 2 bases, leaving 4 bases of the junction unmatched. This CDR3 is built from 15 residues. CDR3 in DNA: TGTGCCAGCAGTTTAACTAGCGGGGCCCGAGATACGCAGTATTTT. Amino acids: CASSLTSGARDTQYF.

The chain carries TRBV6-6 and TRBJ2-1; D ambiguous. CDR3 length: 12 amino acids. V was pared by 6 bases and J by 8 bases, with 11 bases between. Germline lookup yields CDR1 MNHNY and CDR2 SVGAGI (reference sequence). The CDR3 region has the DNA TGTGCCAGCAGGTCCCGTTGGGATGAGCAGTTCTTC. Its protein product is CASRSRWDEQFF.

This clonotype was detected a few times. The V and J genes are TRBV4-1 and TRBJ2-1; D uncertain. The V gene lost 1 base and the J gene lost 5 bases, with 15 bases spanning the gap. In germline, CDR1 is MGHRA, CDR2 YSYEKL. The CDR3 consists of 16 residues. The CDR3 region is CASSQGFRTSHNEQFF. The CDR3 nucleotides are TGCGCCAGCAGCCAAGGCTTCAGGACCTCTCACAATGAGCAGTTCTTC.